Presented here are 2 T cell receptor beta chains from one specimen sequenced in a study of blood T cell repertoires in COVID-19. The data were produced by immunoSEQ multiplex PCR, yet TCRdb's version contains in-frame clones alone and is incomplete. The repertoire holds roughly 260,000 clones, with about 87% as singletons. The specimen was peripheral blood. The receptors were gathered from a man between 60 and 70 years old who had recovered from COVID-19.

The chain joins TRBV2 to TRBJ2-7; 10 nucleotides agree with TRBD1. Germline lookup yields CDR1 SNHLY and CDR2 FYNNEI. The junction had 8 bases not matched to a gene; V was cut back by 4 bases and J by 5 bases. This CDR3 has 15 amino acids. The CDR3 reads CASSVSGTGVHEQYF. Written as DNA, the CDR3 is TGTGCCAGCAGTGTATCCGGGACAGGGGTCCACGAGCAGTACTTC.

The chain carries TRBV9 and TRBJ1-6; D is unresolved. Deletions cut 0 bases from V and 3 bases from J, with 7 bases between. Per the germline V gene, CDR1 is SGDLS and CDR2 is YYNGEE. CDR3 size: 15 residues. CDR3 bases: TGTGCCAGCAGCGTAGGCCAGAACTATAATTCACCCCTCCACTTT. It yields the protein CASSVGQNYNSPLHF.